This T cell receptor (beta chain) was captured in a study of blood T cell repertoires in COVID-19. About the study: COVID-19 samples, acute and convalescent, were from the United States, Italy and Spain. PBMCs, B-cell-depleted T cells, or T cells provided the cDNA or gDNA that made up the material.

This CDR3 has 20 residues. Losses at the gene ends were 7 bases for V and 3 bases for J; bases not matched to a gene: 19. Germline lookup yields CDR1 SGHTA and CDR2 FQGTGA. Authors' processing steps: For nucleated cells, counts were estimated from reference gene primer amplification. TCRdb's copy holds only in-frame clones and misses some; the assay was immunoSEQ multiplex PCR. The D gene and trimming were derived from the DNA, and the V and J assignments and clone size from that table. The sample records some 200,000 clones, about 84% being singletons. Participants were placed into cohorts based on the clinical history they reported.

Sequences were obtained from PBMCs or T cells enriched from blood (not recorded which). This receptor was obtained from a middle-aged woman with acute COVID-19. The rearrangement joins TRBV7-3 to TRBJ1-4, with TRBD1 matching over 11 bases. The CDR3 protein is CASIVYGTGGFTGANEKLFF. In nucleotides, the CDR3 is TGTGCCAGCATCGTTTACGGGACAGGGGGGTTTACGGGAGCTAATGAAAAACTGTTTTTT. Full variable domain (remainder filled in from reference TRBV7-3 and TRBJ1-4): GAGVSQTPSNKVTEKGKYVELRCDPISGHTALYWYRQSLGQGPEFLIYFQGTGAADDSGLPNDRFFAVRPEGSVSTLKIQRTERGDSAVYLCASIVYGTGGFTGANEKLFFGSGTQLSVL.